This TCR beta chain stems from a study of blood T cell repertoires in COVID-19. Study-wide context: T cells, B-cell-depleted T cells, or PBMCs provided the cDNA or gDNA that served as material.

Per the original methods: It was from reference gene primer amplification that nucleated cell counts were estimated. Here immunoSEQ multiplex PCR was the method, and the copy in TCRdb shows in-frame clones only, minus some. That table furnishes V, J and clone size, whereas the DNA furnished D and trimming. The table shows more than 85,000 clones, with 60% to 80% occurring only once. Germline V gene lookup returns CDR1 MNHEY and CDR2 SVGAGI. Trimming cost V 0 bases and J 4 bases, with 7 bases left between them. The CDR3 spans 13 residues. The specimen sequenced was peripheral blood. The source of this sequence is a woman of 80 years or more with active or convalescent COVID-19. The chain combines TRBV6-5 with TRBJ2-7; D may be TRBD2 (5 bases). For the CDR3, the DNA is TGTGCCAGCAGTTACTCGGACTGGTACGAGCAGTACTTC. Its protein is CASSYSDWYEQYF.